These 15 T cell receptor beta chains were all obtained from the same sample, sequenced in a study of T cells after yellow fever vaccination (dated by TCRdb to the late 2010s). Libraries came from 5' RACE. TCRdb lists the instrument as Illumina HiSeq 2500. The public sequencing data were trimmed at Q25 with fastp and processed into clonotypes with MiXCR by TCRdb, which kept only in-frame beta chains. CDR3 protein duplicates are merged, each entry listing the most common genes and DNA. For this sample the table gives 450,000 to 650,000 distinct CDR3 sequences, of which less than 15% were detected only once. About an eighth of the sample rests with the top ten. The treatment or condition label corresponds to: live attenuated yellow fever vaccine strain. Sequenced here: PBMCs, sampled on the day of the yellow fever booster vaccination. These receptors were taken from a man aged 25 to 45 who received the YFV17D yellow fever vaccine.

The rearrangement links TRBV20-1 to TRBJ2-7; 9 bases map to TRBD1. From germline, CDR1 is DFQATT and CDR2 SNEGSKA (reference sequence). V trimming: 5 bases; J trimming: 7 bases; junction bases outside the gene matches: 12. This CDR3 has 14 residues. The CDR3 reads CSARNRDRAWEQYF. The CDR3 region has the DNA TGCAGTGCTCGAAATCGGGACAGGGCTTGGGAGCAGTACTTC.

CDR3: CASSVWEGPYNEQFF. The DNA for the CDR3 is TGTGCCAGCAGCGTCTGGGAGGGGCCCTACAATGAGCAGTTCTTC. The rearrangement uses TRBV9 and TRBJ2-1; 7 nucleotides agree with TRBD2. Germline V gives CDR1 SGDLS, CDR2 YYNGEE. CDR3 length equals 15 residues. Trimming took 2 bases from V and 2 from J; bases not matched to a gene: 4.

The chain couples TRBV9 to TRBJ2-2, with 8 nucleotides matching TRBD2. V was clipped by 4 bases and J by 7 bases; unmatched bases: 12. This CDR3 has 16 residues. Germline V gives CDR1 SGDLS, CDR2 YYNGEE. The CDR3, as DNA: TGTGCCAGCAGCCCCCGCCTCGCGAGCGGGGGCGGGGAGCTGTTTTTT. It translates to CASSPRLASGGGELFF.

In this sample, this clonotype turned up many times. J is TRBJ1-5 and V is TRBV12-3 or TRBV12-4; D not certain. The ends were cut back, 1 base at V and 4 bases at J, with 8 bases in the middle. The CDR3 consists of 14 residues. CDR3: CASSLGHLNQPQHF. CDR3 nucleotide sequence: TGTGCCAGCAGTTTAGGACACCTAAATCAGCCCCAGCATTTT.

This clonotype appeared a few times. The chain has TRBV19 and TRBJ2-7; D gene uncertain. V was trimmed by 3 bases and J by 6 bases, leaving 12 bases between them. Germline V gene data show CDR1 as LNHDA and CDR2 as SQIVND (reference sequence). The CDR3 has 13 residues. CDR3 amino acids: CASSINGLGEQYF. The CDR3 nucleotides read TGTGCCAGTAGTATCAACGGGCTTGGCGAGCAGTACTTC.

About this clonotype: One end of the junction varies from germline; a read error may be responsible. The chain links TRBV7-9 to TRBJ2-3; 13 bases line up with TRBD2. There are 16 residues in the CDR3. CDR1 and CDR2 from the germline V gene are SEHNR and FQNEAQ (reference sequence). This chain's CDR3 is CASRPRLAGGIDTQNF. Here the CDR3 DNA reads TGTGCCAGCAGACCCCGACTAGCGGGAGGAATAGATACGCAGAATTTT.

The genes are TRBV20-1 and TRBJ2-1, with D unclear. Trimming left V 5 bases short and J 10 bases short, with 21 bases between. CDR3 length equals 14 residues. Germline values: CDR1 DFQATT, CDR2 SNEGSKA (reference sequence). As DNA, the CDR3 is TGCAGTGCTCCAAGCTCGGACGCGAGGCGGGAGCAGTTCTTC. Its translation is CSAPSSDARREQFF.

This chain joins TRBV29-1 and TRBJ2-1; TRBD1 matches at 8 bases. This CDR3 has 13 amino acids. Losses at the gene ends were 4 bases for V and 12 bases for J; bases not matched to a gene: 11. Germline V lookup: CDR1 SQVTM, CDR2 ANQGSEA. CDR3 DNA sequence: TGCAGCGTTGCCAGGGGGCAGGAATCTGGGCAGTTCTTC. Its translation is CSVARGQESGQFF.

The chain couples TRBV20-1 to TRBJ2-7, with D maybe TRBD2 (6 bases). The CDR3 consists of 14 residues. Trimming pared 5 bases from V and 1 base from J, leaving 15 bases between. CDR1 is DFQATT, CDR2 SNEGSKA, per germline (reference sequence). CDR3 loop: CSAFPSGSSYEQYF. The CDR3 bases are TGCAGTGCTTTTCCCAGCGGGTCTTCCTACGAGCAGTACTTC.

This clonotype came up a few times. The V call is TRBV28, the J call TRBJ2-3, with TRBD1 matching over 11 bases. Unmatched junction bases numbered 9, after V lost 6 bases and J lost 10 bases. CDR1 is MDHEN, CDR2 SYDVKM, per germline. The CDR3 totals 14 residues. Written as DNA, the CDR3 is TGTGCCAGCAGCTCCGGACAGGGGGCTACGGCGCAGTATTTT. It codes for CASSSGQGATAQYF.

The table lists this clonotype with a few counts. V and J are TRBV20-1 and TRBJ2-5, with a tentative D call TRBD1 (6 bases). Trimming took off 3 bases at V and 7 bases at J, with 12 bases between the two ends. Per the germline V gene, CDR1 is DFQATT and CDR2 is SNEGSKA (reference sequence). The CDR3 length is 12 residues. The DNA for the CDR3 is TGCAGTGCTAGCAGGACAGAATGGACCCAGTACTTC. Translation: CSASRTEWTQYF.

The chain combines TRBV6-2 or TRBV6-3 with TRBJ2-7, with a possible D match to TRBD2 (6 bases). V was clipped by 6 bases and J by 5 bases, with 11 bases between them. This CDR3 is 12 amino acids long. Germline V lookup: CDR1 MNHEY, CDR2 SVGEGT. The DNA of the CDR3 is TGTGCCAGCAGGGGACTTTCCAACGAGCAGTACTTC. It translates to CASRGLSNEQYF.

V usage is TRBV5-6 and J usage is TRBJ2-1; TRBD1 might be the D (6 bases). Trimming removed 5 bases from V and 1 base from J, with 16 bases in between. The CDR3 contains 16 residues. Germline V gene lookup returns CDR1 SGHDT and CDR2 YYEEEE. CDR3 coding DNA: TGTGCCAGCAGACCTGGGACAACGATTTCCTACAATGAGCAGTTCTTC. It codes for CASRPGTTISYNEQFF.

This sequence joins TRBV20-1 and TRBJ2-3, with a possible D match to TRBD2 (6 bases). The V end was cut by 6 bases, the J end by 2 bases, with 15 bases between. The length of the CDR3 is 14 residues. The germline V gene has CDR1 DFQATT and CDR2 SNEGSKA (reference sequence). CDR3 region: CSALGGSTTDTQYF. CDR3 DNA: TGCAGTGCCTTGGGGGGTAGCACCACAGATACGCAGTATTTT.

This chain uses TRBV12-3 or TRBV12-4 with TRBJ2-5; D might be TRBD1 (6 bases). This CDR3 has 15 amino acids. V lost 5 bases, J lost 4 bases, and 17 bases lay in between. CDR3 coding DNA: TGTGCCAGCAGTGACAGGATGTCCCAGGGAGAGACCCAGTACTTC. This encodes CASSDRMSQGETQYF.